This TCR beta chain emerged from a study of control samples from healthy donors and cancer patients. Method: immunoSEQ multiplex PCR; TCRdb's copy keeps in-frame clones and lacks some. The sample lists about 31,000 clones; 94% were seen once. This sequence originates from a man in his fifties or sixties in good health. Sequencing was carried out using blood.

CDR3: CASSSQLAGTADTQYF. CDR3 in DNA: TGTGCCAGCAGTTCACAACTAGCGGGGACGGCAGATACGCAGTATTTT. This rearrangement joins TRBV6-2 or TRBV6-3 to TRBJ2-3; 10 bases fit TRBD2. Germline V gene data show CDR1 as MNHEY and CDR2 as SVGEGT. The CDR3 contains 16 residues. Trimming took 4 bases from V and 4 from J; bases not matched to a gene: 8.